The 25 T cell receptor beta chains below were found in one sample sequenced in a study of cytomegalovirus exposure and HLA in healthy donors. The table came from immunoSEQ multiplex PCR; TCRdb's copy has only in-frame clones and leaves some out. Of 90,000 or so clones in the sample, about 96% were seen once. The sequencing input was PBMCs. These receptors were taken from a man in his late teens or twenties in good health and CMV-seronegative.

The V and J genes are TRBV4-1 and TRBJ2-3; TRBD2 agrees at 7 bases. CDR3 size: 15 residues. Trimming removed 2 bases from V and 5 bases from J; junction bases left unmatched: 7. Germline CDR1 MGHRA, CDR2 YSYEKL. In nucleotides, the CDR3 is TGCGCCAGCAGCCAACTGGCGGGAGAGGTAGATACGCAGTATTTT. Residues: CASSQLAGEVDTQYF.

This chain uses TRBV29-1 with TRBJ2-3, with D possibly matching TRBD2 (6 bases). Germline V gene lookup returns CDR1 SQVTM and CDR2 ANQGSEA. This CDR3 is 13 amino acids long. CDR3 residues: CTTGGSITDTQYF. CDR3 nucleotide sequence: TGCACCACTGGGGGGTCCATCACAGATACGCAGTATTTT.

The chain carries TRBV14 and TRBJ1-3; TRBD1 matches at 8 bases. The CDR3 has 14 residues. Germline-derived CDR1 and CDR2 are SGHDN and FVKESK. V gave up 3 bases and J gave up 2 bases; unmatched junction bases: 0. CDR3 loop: CASSQTGAGNTIYF. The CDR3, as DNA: TGTGCCAGCAGCCAGACAGGGGCTGGAAACACCATATATTTT.

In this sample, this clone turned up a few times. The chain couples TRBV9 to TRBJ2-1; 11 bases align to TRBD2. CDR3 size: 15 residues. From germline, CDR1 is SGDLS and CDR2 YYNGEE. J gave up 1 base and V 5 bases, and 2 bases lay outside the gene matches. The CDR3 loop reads CASSRLAGSYNEQFF. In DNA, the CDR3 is TGTGCCAGCAGTCGACTAGCGGGATCCTACAATGAGCAGTTCTTC.

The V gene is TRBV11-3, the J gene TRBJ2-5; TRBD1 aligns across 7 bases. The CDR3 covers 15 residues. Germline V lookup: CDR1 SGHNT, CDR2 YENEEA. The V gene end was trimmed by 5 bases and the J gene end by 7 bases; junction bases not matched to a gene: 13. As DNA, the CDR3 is TGTGCCAGCAGCGGACGGGACAGAACAGTAGGGACCCAGTACTTC. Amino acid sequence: CASSGRDRTVGTQYF.

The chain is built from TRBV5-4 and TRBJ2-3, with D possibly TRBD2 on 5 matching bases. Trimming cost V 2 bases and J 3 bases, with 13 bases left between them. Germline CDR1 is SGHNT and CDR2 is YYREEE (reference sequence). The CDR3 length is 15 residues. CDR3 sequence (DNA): TGTGCCAGCAGCTTCGGACCCGGCGGGACAGATACGCAGTATTTT. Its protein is CASSFGPGGTDTQYF.

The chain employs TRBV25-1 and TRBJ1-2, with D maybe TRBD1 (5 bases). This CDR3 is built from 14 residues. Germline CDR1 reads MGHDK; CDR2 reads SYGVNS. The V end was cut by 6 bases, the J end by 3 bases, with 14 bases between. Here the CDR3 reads CASSTGTVDYGYTF. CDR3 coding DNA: TGTGCCAGCAGCACGGGGACTGTGGACTATGGCTACACCTTC.

The CDR3 protein is CASSAVLKNIQYF. The CDR3 nucleotides read TGTGCCAGCAGTGCGGTCCTGAAAAACATTCAGTACTTC. The chain carries TRBV2 and TRBJ2-4; no firm D call. CDR3 length: 13 residues. Germline CDR1 reads SNHLY; CDR2 reads FYNNEI. The ends were cut back, 4 bases at V and 4 bases at J, with 8 bases in the middle.

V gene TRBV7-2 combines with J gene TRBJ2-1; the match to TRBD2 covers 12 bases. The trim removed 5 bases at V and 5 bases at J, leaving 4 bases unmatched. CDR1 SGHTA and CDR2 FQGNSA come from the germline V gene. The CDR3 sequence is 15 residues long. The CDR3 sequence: CASSASGRADNEQFF. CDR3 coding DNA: TGTGCCAGCAGCGCTAGCGGGAGGGCCGACAATGAGCAGTTCTTC.

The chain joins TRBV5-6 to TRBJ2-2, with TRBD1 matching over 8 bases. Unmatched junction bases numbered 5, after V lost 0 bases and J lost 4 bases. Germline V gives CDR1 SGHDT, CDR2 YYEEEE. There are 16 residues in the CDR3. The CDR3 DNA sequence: TGTGCCAGCAGCTTGGTTGGACAGGGTAGCACCGGGGAGCTGTTTTTT. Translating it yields CASSLVGQGSTGELFF.

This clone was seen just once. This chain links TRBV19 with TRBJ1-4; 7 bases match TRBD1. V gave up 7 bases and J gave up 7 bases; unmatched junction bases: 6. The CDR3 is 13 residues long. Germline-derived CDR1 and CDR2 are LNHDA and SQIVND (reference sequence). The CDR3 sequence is CASNQGVSEKLFF. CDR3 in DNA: TGTGCCAGTAATCAGGGGGTCAGTGAAAAACTGTTTTTT.

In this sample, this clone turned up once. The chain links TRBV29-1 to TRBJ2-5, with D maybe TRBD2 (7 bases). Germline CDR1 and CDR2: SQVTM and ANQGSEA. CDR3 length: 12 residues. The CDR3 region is CSGRGNQETQYF. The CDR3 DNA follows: TGCAGTGGGAGGGGGAACCAAGAGACCCAGTACTTC.

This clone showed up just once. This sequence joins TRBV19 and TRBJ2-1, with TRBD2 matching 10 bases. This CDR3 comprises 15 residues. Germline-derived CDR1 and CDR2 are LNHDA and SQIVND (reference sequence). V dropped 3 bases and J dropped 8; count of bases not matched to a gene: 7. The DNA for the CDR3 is TGTGCCAGTAGTATGTCAGCGGGAGGGGAGGATGAGCAGTTCTTC. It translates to CASSMSAGGEDEQFF.

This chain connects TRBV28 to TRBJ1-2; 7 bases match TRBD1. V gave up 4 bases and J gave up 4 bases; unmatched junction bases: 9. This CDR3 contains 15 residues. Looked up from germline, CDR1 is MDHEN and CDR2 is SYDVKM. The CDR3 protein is CASSSPPTGSYGYTF. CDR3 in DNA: TGTGCCAGCAGTTCACCCCCGACAGGGAGCTATGGCTACACCTTC.

In DNA form, the CDR3 reads TGTGCCAGCAGCTTGGCGGACAGGGTTGGAGATACGCAGTATTTT. Protein: CASSLADRVGDTQYF. The chain is built from TRBV7-9 and TRBJ2-3, with 8 nucleotides matching TRBD1. The CDR3 is 15 amino acids. V lost 3 bases, J lost 5 bases, and 7 bases stayed unmatched. The germline gives CDR1 SEHNR, CDR2 FQNEAQ (reference sequence).

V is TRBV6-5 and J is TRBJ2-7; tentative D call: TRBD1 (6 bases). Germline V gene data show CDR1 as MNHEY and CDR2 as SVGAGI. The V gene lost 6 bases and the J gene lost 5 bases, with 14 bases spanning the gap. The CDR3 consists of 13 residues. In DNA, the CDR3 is TGTGCCAGCAGCTTACAGGGATCCCACGAGCAGTACTTC. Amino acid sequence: CASSLQGSHEQYF.

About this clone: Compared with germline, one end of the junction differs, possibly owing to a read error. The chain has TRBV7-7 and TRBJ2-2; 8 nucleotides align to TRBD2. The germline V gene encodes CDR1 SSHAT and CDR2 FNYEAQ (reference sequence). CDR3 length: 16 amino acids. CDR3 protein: CASSPNSGIRAGELFF. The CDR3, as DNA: TGTGCTAGCAGCCCCAATAGCGGGATAAGGGCCGGGGAGCTGTTTTTT.

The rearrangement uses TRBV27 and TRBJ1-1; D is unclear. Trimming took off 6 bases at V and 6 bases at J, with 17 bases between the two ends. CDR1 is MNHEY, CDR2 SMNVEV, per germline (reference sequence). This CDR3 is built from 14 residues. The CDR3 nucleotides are TGTGCCAGCAGGTTCCGACGAGGTCTTTCTGAAGCTTTCTTT. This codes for CASRFRRGLSEAFF.

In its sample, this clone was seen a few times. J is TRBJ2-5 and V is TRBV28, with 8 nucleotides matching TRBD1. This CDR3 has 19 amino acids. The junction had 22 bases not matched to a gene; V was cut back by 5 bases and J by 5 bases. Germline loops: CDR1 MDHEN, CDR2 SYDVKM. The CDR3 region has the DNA TGTGCCAGCAGTCTCCCGGGACAGGACGTTATGGGTTCTACGGAGACCCAGTACTTC. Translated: CASSLPGQDVMGSTETQYF.

The CDR3 DNA reads TGTGCCAGCAGTTATGGACAGGGGGCGGAAGGCTACACCTTC. Its translation is CASSYGQGAEGYTF. The V gene is TRBV28, the J gene TRBJ1-2; TRBD1 matches 11 bases. With 4 bases clipped from V and 8 bases from J, the junction kept 6 bases outside the gene matches. Germline CDR1 is MDHEN and CDR2 is SYDVKM. The CDR3 length is 14 residues.

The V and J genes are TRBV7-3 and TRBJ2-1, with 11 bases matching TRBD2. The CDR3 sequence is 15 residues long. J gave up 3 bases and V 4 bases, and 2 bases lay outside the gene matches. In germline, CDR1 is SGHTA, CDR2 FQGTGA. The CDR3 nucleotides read TGTGCCAGCAGCTATAGCGGGAGGGTCTACAATGAGCAGTTCTTC. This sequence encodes CASSYSGRVYNEQFF.

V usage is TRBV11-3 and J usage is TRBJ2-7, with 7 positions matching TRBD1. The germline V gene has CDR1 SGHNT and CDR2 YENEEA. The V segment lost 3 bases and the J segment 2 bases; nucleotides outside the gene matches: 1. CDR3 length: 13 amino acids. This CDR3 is CASSLGTAYEQYV. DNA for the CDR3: TGTGCCAGCAGCTTGGGGACAGCCTACGAGCAGTACGTC.

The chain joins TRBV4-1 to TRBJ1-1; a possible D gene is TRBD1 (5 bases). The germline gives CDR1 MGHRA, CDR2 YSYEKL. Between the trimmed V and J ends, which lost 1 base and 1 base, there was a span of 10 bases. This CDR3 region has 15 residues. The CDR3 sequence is CASSQVAGSNTEAFF. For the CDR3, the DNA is TGCGCCAGCAGCCAAGTCGCAGGGTCGAACACTGAAGCTTTCTTT.

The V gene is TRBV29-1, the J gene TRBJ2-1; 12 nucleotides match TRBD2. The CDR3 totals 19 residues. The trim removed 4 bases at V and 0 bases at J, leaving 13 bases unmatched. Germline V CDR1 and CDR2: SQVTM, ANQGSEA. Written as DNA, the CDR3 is TGCAGCGTTGGAAGACTAGCGGGAGTCGTTCCCAGCTCCTACAATGAGCAGTTCTTC. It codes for CSVGRLAGVVPSSYNEQFF.

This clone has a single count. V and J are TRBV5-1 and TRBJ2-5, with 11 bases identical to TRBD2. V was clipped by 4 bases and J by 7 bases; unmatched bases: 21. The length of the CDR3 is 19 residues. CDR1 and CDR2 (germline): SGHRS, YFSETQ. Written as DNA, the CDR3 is TGCGCCAGCAGCGCAGAAAACCGTAGCGGGAGGGCCGAGGGCGGGACCCAGTACTTC. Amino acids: CASSAENRSGRAEGGTQYF.